These T cell receptor beta chains were read from a single sample in a study of shared clonotypes between healthy human individuals. TCRdb's table, derived via immunoSEQ multiplex PCR, lists solely in-frame clones and lacks some. This sample has more than 850,000 clones, with approximately 80% found just once. The source material was memory CD4+ T cells from PBMCs. The receptors originated from a man younger than 30 in good health. Some clones in this sample may be carry-over from other donors' samples. Each CDR3 is given without its conserved first and last residue.

v_call	j_call	cdr3_aa
TRBV7-7	TRBJ2-5	ASSPRDFKPRETQY
TRBV30	TRBJ1-4	AWSWGGKLF
TRBV11-3	TRBJ2-2	ASSPIAGDGTGELF
TRBV2	TRBJ2-3	ASRPDTDTQY
TRBV2	TRBJ2-7	ASSWDRGPYEQY
TRBV28	TRBJ1-3	ASSPGSTGNTIY
TRBV30	TRBJ2-7	AYGLAGGHEQY
TRBV5-8	TRBJ1-5	ASSWGAQPQH
TRBV7-9	TRBJ2-3	ASSPGLAGGLTDTQY
TRBV11-1	TRBJ1-2	ASSLGGGYGYT
TRBV27	TRBJ2-5	ATSNWGTQY
TRBV5-6	TRBJ2-5	ASSPPLAGGGETQY
TRBV11-2	TRBJ2-7	ASSPARGSYEQY
TRBV5-4	TRBJ2-1	ASSLGAGGYNEQF
TRBV11-2	TRBJ2-1	ASSPPGQARGGEQF
TRBV15	TRBJ2-5	ATSSGTSGRWGETQY
TRBV2	TRBJ1-4	ASTEGAGNEKLF
TRBV14	TRBJ2-7	ASSHGGRAIYEQY
TRBV28	TRBJ2-7	ASSLSAVSSHEQY
TRBV28	TRBJ2-7	ASRDGMTYEQY
TRBV4-1	TRBJ1-1	ASSAPQGRGTEAF
TRBV6-5	TRBJ2-5	ASSYGASQY
TRBV7-2	TRBJ2-7	ASSLASEGMGEQY
TRBV9	TRBJ2-1	ASSVARGMEQF
TRBV6-1	TRBJ2-5	ASSEGPDREETQY
TRBV28	TRBJ2-7	ASSSTGQGPHEQY
TRBV27	TRBJ2-1	ASSSRTSGSPYNEQF
TRBV11-3	TRBJ2-2	ASSRDRGHTGELF
TRBV5-4	TRBJ2-7	ASSPRRDGNYEQY
TRBV19	TRBJ2-2	ASSPRDRGYTGELF
TRBV18	TRBJ1-2	ASSGQSNYGYT
TRBV7-6	TRBJ2-2	ASSLNSANTGELF
TRBV7-3	TRBJ2-5	ASSLTGQFQETQY
TRBV12-5	TRBJ2-7	ASGTDSREQY
TRBV11-2	TRBJ1-1	ASSARSPEAF
TRBV28	TRBJ2-7	ASSGGHSYEQY
TRBV5-4	TRBJ1-2	ASSLGTDNYGYT
TRBV28	TRBJ1-5	ASSSSDRGYGQPQH
TRBV28	TRBJ1-2	ASSLNEGGWGYT
TRBV19	TRBJ2-1	ASSIKVGDEQF
TRBV7-9	TRBJ2-1	ASSLRRGGSGRENEQF